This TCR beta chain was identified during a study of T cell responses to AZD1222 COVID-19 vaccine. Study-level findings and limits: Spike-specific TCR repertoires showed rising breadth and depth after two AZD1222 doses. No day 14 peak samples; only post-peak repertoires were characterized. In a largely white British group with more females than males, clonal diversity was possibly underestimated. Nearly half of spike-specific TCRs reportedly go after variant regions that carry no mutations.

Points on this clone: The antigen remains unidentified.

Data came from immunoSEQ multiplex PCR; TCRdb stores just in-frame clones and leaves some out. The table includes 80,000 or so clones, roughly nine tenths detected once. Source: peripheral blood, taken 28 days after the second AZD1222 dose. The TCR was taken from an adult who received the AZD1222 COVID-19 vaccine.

The CDR3 here is CASSLGASKEQYF. The CDR3 bases are TGTGCCAGCAGCTTAGGGGCCTCGAAAGAGCAGTACTTC. V is TRBV7-9 and J is TRBJ2-7; D is unresolved. Germline assignment: CDR1 SEHNR and CDR2 FQNEAQ (reference sequence). V lost 1 base, J lost 7 bases, and 11 bases lay in between. The CDR3 has 13 residues.